Here is one T cell receptor (beta chain) with its context. The data stem from a study of T cell changes during pregnancy in multiple sclerosis. The repertoire was sequenced with immunoSEQ multiplex PCR; TCRdb's copy has only in-frame clones and lacks some. The sample includes roughly 30,000 clones, roughly 87% seen only once; the top ten take roughly a tenth. The CDR3 length is 12 residues. Trimming stripped 6 bases from V and 7 bases from J, with 13 bases between. Per the germline V gene, CDR1 is ENHRY and CDR2 is SYGVKD. This receptor was identified in a female donor with multiple sclerosis, enrolled in a pregnancy study. The chain has TRBV10-3 and TRBJ2-7, with D possibly being TRBD2 (5 bases). This sample comprised CD8+ T cells from peripheral blood mononuclear cells, obtained in the second trimester of pregnancy. The CDR3 DNA reads TGTGCCATCAGCGAAACCGGGGAGGAGCAGTACTTC. Translated, it gives CAISETGEEQYF.